The subject of this entry is one T cell receptor beta chain. Its antigen is currently unknown. The CDR3 length is 14 residues. Looked up from germline, CDR1 is MNHEY and CDR2 is SVGAGI. The V end was cut by 10 bases, the J end by 5 bases, with 21 bases between. The table came from immunoSEQ multiplex PCR; TCRdb's copy has only in-frame clones and leaves some out. The table includes more than 100,000 clones, 75% to 95% detected once. The data were taken from a study of OX40 agonist ivuxolimab in advanced cancers. Study-level background: Ivuxolimab is a fully human IgG2 antibody that activates OX40 (CD134). Partial responses, seen in three patients, involved one hepatocellular carcinoma and two cutaneous melanomas. General observations from the study: Some of the lowest clonal expansion was seen in partial responders at 0.1-3.0 mg/kg. Some nonresponders also had low normalized T-cell clonal expansion.

The chain links TRBV6-5 to TRBJ2-7; a possible D gene is TRBD2 (6 bases). The clonotype comes from an adult with an advanced solid tumor such as melanoma, head and neck, liver or kidney cancer. The material was CD4+ or CD8+ T cells sorted from blood, obtained in a trial of the OX40 agonist ivuxolimab. Here the CDR3 DNA reads TGTGCCATCAGAGGAGGGCTTGAATTCGACGAGCAGTACTTC. Residues: CAIRGGLEFDEQYF.